The clone carrying this T cell receptor (beta chain) was seen a few times. Antigen specificity is unknown. The data stem from a study of cytomegalovirus exposure and HLA in healthy donors. Study-wide findings and caveats: It was likely that a cluster of highly shared sequence variants was a sequencing artifact.

This CDR3 is built from 15 residues. Germline V gene sequence: CDR1 SGHNT, CDR2 YYREEE (reference sequence). V was pared by 4 bases and J by 10 bases, with 11 bases of the junction left unmatched. The PCR made use of 60 Vbeta and 13 Jbeta primers. Sequencing was performed with immunoSEQ multiplex PCR; in TCRdb, only in-frame clones are kept and a portion is missing. The sample yields some 71,000 clones, about 71% seen once. This clonotype was sampled from a woman aged 50 to 60 in good health and CMV-seropositive. The specimen was PBMCs. The gene calls are TRBV5-4 and TRBJ2-2, with 9 bases matching TRBD1. The CDR3 reads CASSPGQGGFLELFF. The CDR3, as DNA: TGTGCCAGCAGCCCGGGACAGGGAGGGTTCTTGGAGCTGTTTTTT. The complete variable domain, with remaining parts taken from reference TRBV5-4 and TRBJ2-2, reads ETGVTQSPTHLIKTRGQQVTLRCSSQSGHNTVSWYQQALGQGPQFIFQYYREEENGRGNFPPRFSGLQFPNYSSELNVNALELDDSALYLCASSPGQGGFLELFFGEGSRLTVL.